This T cell receptor (beta chain) was observed in a study of identical twins' blood T cells. This clonotype has just a few counts. TCRdb re-called the 5' RACE reads with MiXCR, one entry per CDR3 protein. The sample yields roughly 340,000 distinct CDR3 sequences, over 25% seen once. Trimming stripped 9 bases from V and 0 bases from J, with 23 bases between. From germline, CDR1 is SGHNT and CDR2 YYREEE (reference sequence). The CDR3 runs to 17 residues. The specimen sequenced was PBMCs. The V gene is TRBV5-4, the J gene TRBJ2-3, with D perhaps TRBD2 (5 bases). The TCR originated in a woman between 18 and 49 years old in good health. CDR3 DNA: TGTGCCACTTCGAGGGCGCCCACAGCCACTAGCACAGATACGCAGTATTTT. Its translation: CATSRAPTATSTDTQYF.